The source of this T cell receptor (beta chain) is a study of cytomegalovirus exposure and HLA in healthy donors. Study results and caveats: Later analysis revealed greater clonal expansion in HLA-associated TCR beta chains than in equally common others.

As to this clone: Antigen unknown.

Germline V lookup: CDR1 SGHKS, CDR2 YYEKEE (reference sequence). V lost 0 bases, J lost 0 bases, and 9 bases lay in between. The CDR3 covers 15 residues. This PCR relied on a set of 60 Vbeta primers and 13 Jbeta primers. Here immunoSEQ multiplex PCR was the method, and the copy in TCRdb shows in-frame clones only, minus some. Of over 150,000 clones listed, roughly 65% are singletons. This TCR was sampled from a young woman in good health and CMV-seropositive. The sample was PBMCs. The rearrangement joins TRBV5-5 to TRBJ1-1; D possibly corresponds to TRBD1 (5 bases). CDR3 amino acids: CASSLALRVNTEAFF. DNA of the CDR3: TGTGCCAGCAGCTTGGCCCTCAGGGTGAACACTGAAGCTTTCTTT.